This T cell receptor beta chain stems from a study of beta chain features in type 1 diabetes. Every isolated RNA sample was fully reverse transcribed, so sequencing captured expressed TCRB transcripts. Profiling relied on immunoSEQ multiplex PCR, and the TCRdb table lists in-frame clones only, not all of them. The profile shows some 330,000 clones, roughly 12% of them singletons. Study-level points and caveats: Here, the possible influence of HLA type (on TCRB rearrangement) remained unresolved. In all four CD4+ subsets, TCRB CDR3 length was significantly, moderately reduced in type 1 diabetes. Patients showed naive, central memory and Treg TCRB repertoires that appeared more similar than those of healthy donors. Individuals with type 1 diabetes displayed fewer insertions and more deletions at VDJ junctions.

The table lists this clone with a count of one. Its antigen is as yet unknown. There are 14 residues in the CDR3. CDR1 SGHDT and CDR2 YYEEEE come from the germline V gene. Between the trimmed V and J ends, which lost 0 bases and 2 bases, there was a span of 8 bases. V is TRBV5-6 and J is TRBJ1-2, with D hard to call. The sample consisted of naive CD4+ T cells from blood. The source of this sequence is a woman aged 18 to 35 with type 1 diabetes. Written as DNA, the CDR3 is TGTGCCAGCAGCTTGGAGCGCCAAAACTATGGCTACACCTTC. It specifies CASSLERQNYGYTF.